These 23 T cell receptor beta chains were all obtained from the same sample, sequenced in a study of cytomegalovirus exposure and HLA in healthy donors. PCR was performed using 60 Vbeta and 13 Jbeta primers. Repertoires were generated with immunoSEQ multiplex PCR, while TCRdb's copy carries only in-frame clones and drops some. Among 200,000 or so clones listed, roughly three quarters were seen once. The sequenced sample consisted of PBMCs. These receptor sequences come from a male donor in good health and CMV-seropositive.

This clone has just a few counts. The CDR3 reads CASTPSPDMRYGYTF. CDR3 nucleotide sequence: TGTGCCAGCACACCCTCCCCAGACATGCGCTATGGCTACACCTTC. The chain couples TRBV21-1 to TRBJ1-2; the tabulated D call, TRBD1, remains unverified against the DNA. TRBV21-1 is tagged as a pseudogene. There are 15 residues in the CDR3.

This chain joins TRBV27 and TRBJ2-2, with D possibly being TRBD2 (6 bases). Looked up from germline, CDR1 is MNHEY and CDR2 is SMNVEV (reference sequence). V lost 4 bases and J lost 8, with 14 bases in between. The CDR3 is 14 residues long. The CDR3 DNA sequence: TGTGCCAGCAGTTGGTACGGGAGCAATGGGGAGCTGTTTTTT. It is translated as CASSWYGSNGELFF.

This clone was detected only a few times. The chain employs TRBV6-5 and TRBJ1-2; 9 nucleotides align to TRBD1. CDR3 size: 12 residues. The ends lost 6 bases at V and 6 bases at J; junction bases unmatched: 2. Germline V gene data show CDR1 as MNHEY and CDR2 as SVGAGI. CDR3 in amino acids: CASSRTGDGYTF. Here the CDR3 DNA reads TGTGCCAGCAGCCGGACAGGGGATGGCTACACCTTC.

The V call is TRBV5-6, the J call TRBJ1-2, with TRBD1 as a possible D gene (5 bases). This CDR3 is 12 amino acids long. The V end lost 3 bases, the J end lost 7 bases, and 10 bases lay between the germline ends. In germline, CDR1 is SGHDT, CDR2 YYEEEE. The CDR3 DNA reads as TGTGCCAGCAGCTCGGGGGTCGGTGGCTACACCTTC. The encoded protein is CASSSGVGGYTF.

The chain links TRBV10-1 to TRBJ2-7; tentatively, D is TRBD1 (6 bases). This CDR3 contains 17 residues. V shed 2 bases and J shed 4 bases, with 21 bases lying between them. The germline V gene has CDR1 WNHNN and CDR2 SYGVQD (reference sequence). The CDR3 nucleotides are TGCGCCAGCAGTGAGCCCTGCTTCGGGCAGGGGATGTACGAGCAGTACTTC. It encodes CASSEPCFGQGMYEQYF.

The CDR3 region has the DNA TGTGCCAGCAAGGGGGCAGGAGAAACGCCCCTCCACTTT. Encoded protein: CASKGAGETPLHF. The gene calls are TRBV6-5 and TRBJ1-6, with 7 bases that match TRBD1. After removal of 7 bases from V and 13 bases from J, the junction contained 10 bases not matched to a gene. Germline CDR1 MNHEY, CDR2 SVGAGI. CDR3 length: 13 residues.

V gene TRBV7-8 combines with J gene TRBJ2-1; 13 bases align to TRBD2. Germline CDR1 and CDR2: SGHVS and FQNEAQ. V lost 5 bases, J lost 2 bases, and 21 bases stayed unmatched. The CDR3 covers 22 residues. In nucleotides, the CDR3 is TGTGCCAGCAGCAATAGCCCAGGATCGACTAGCGGGAGGTGGGGGGCCTACAATGAGCAGTTCTTC. This encodes CASSNSPGSTSGRWGAYNEQFF.

The chain uses TRBV11-3 and TRBJ1-1, with 12 bases matching TRBD1. The V segment lost 5 bases and the J segment 4 bases; nucleotides outside the gene matches: 8. Germline CDR1 is SGHNT and CDR2 is YENEEA. The CDR3 has 16 residues. The CDR3 nucleotides are TGTGCCAGCAGCCCCGGGACAGGGGGCACGGGCACTGAAGCTTTCTTT. As protein: CASSPGTGGTGTEAFF. Supplemented by reference TRBV11-3 and TRBJ1-1, the full variable domain reads EAGVVQSPRYKIIEKKQPVAFWCNPISGHNTLYWYLQNLGQGPELLIRYENEEAVDDSQLPKDRFSAERLKGVDSTLKIQPAELGDSAVYLCASSPGTGGTGTEAFFGQGTRLTVV.

CDR3 in amino acids: CASSIRGTSYGYTF. CDR3 sequence (DNA): TGTGCCAGCAGCATTAGAGGGACTTCCTATGGCTACACCTTC. The rearrangement uses TRBV5-4 and TRBJ1-2; a possible D gene is TRBD1 (5 bases). Germline V gene sequence: CDR1 SGHNT, CDR2 YYREEE (reference sequence). The length of the CDR3 is 14 residues. The V end lost 4 bases, the J end lost 4 bases, and 14 bases lay between the germline ends. Filled out from reference TRBV5-4 and TRBJ1-2, the complete variable domain reads ETGVTQSPTHLIKTRGQQVTLRCSSQSGHNTVSWYQQALGQGPQFIFQYYREEENGRGNFPPRFSGLQFPNYSSELNVNALELDDSALYLCASSIRGTSYGYTFGSGTRLTVV.

The rearrangement uses TRBV27 and TRBJ1-6, with 10 nucleotides matching TRBD1. J was trimmed by 9 bases and V by 4 bases; bases with no gene match: 6. Germline V gene data show CDR1 as MNHEY and CDR2 as SMNVEV (reference sequence). This CDR3 is built from 15 residues. The chain's CDR3 is CASSYTTGGGSPLHF. As DNA, the CDR3 is TGTGCCAGCAGTTATACGACAGGGGGCGGTTCACCCCTCCACTTT.

CDR3 region: CASSLFRATYYEQYF. The CDR3 DNA is TGTGCCAGCAGTTTATTCAGGGCTACCTACTACGAGCAGTACTTC. The rearrangement uses TRBV27 and TRBJ2-7, with D possibly TRBD1 on 5 matching bases. The length of the CDR3 is 15 residues. The germline gives CDR1 MNHEY, CDR2 SMNVEV (reference sequence). Between the trimmed V and J ends, which lost 1 base and 3 bases, there was a span of 13 bases.

The sample holds a few counts of this clone. V usage is TRBV2 and J usage is TRBJ1-2; 7 nucleotides line up with TRBD1. V shed 4 bases and J 4 bases; nucleotides not matched to a gene: 6. CDR1 is SNHLY, CDR2 FYNNEI, per germline. The CDR3 totals 14 residues. The DNA for the CDR3 is TGTGCCAGCAGTGGACAGTCAGGGGGCTATGGCTACACCTTC. It codes for CASSGQSGGYGYTF.

The chain carries TRBV5-5 and TRBJ1-1; D possibly corresponds to TRBD1 (6 bases). V lost 6 bases and J lost 4, with 10 bases in between. Germline V lookup: CDR1 SGHKS, CDR2 YYEKEE (reference sequence). The CDR3 is 12 amino acids. The CDR3 region is CASNQGITEAFF. CDR3 DNA: TGTGCCAGCAATCAGGGGATCACTGAAGCTTTCTTT.

The CDR3 protein is CASSLPGQREQYF. The CDR3 DNA reads TGTGCCAGCAGCCTACCGGGACAGAGGGAGCAGTACTTC. The V gene is TRBV6-5, the J gene TRBJ2-7; 7 bases agree with TRBD1. The junction had 9 bases not matched to a gene; V was cut back by 6 bases and J by 7 bases. This CDR3 has 13 residues. CDR1 is MNHEY, CDR2 SVGAGI, per germline.

This clone appeared once. The rearrangement uses TRBV7-2 and TRBJ1-3, with 7 bases fitting TRBD1. Germline V gives CDR1 SGHTA, CDR2 FQGNSA. V lost 7 bases and J lost 3; bases outside the gene matches: 15. The length of the CDR3 is 17 residues. The DNA of the CDR3 is TGTGCCAGCACCCTAAGTGGTAGGGGGCAGGTTGGAAACACCATATATTTT. It yields the protein CASTLSGRGQVGNTIYF.

V gene TRBV7-2 combines with J gene TRBJ1-1; D gene unclear. Germline CDR1 SGHTA, CDR2 FQGNSA. The CDR3 has 15 amino acids. V was shortened by 3 bases and J by 0 bases, with 11 bases between the two germline ends. The CDR3 here is CASSFNSGLNTEAFF. CDR3 coding DNA: TGTGCCAGCAGCTTCAATTCAGGATTGAACACTGAAGCTTTCTTT.

The V and J genes are TRBV14 and TRBJ1-6, with a weak D call TRBD1 (6 bases). The V and J ends lost 5 bases and 4 bases respectively, with 6 bases between them. The CDR3 runs 13 residues. The germline CDR1 and CDR2 sequences are SGHDN and FVKESK. The CDR3 DNA follows: TGTGCCAGCAGCGGACAGTATAATTCACCCCTCCACTTT. It encodes CASSGQYNSPLHF.

The chain is built from TRBV4-1 and TRBJ1-4, with 7 nucleotides matching TRBD1. The junction had 7 bases not matched to a gene; V was cut back by 1 base and J by 11 bases. Germline V gene lookup returns CDR1 MGHRA and CDR2 YSYEKL. The CDR3 is 14 residues long. The CDR3 spells CASSQVGTEGKLFF. CDR3 in DNA: TGCGCCAGCAGCCAAGTCGGGACAGAGGGGAAACTGTTTTTT.

The chain combines TRBV30 with TRBJ1-1; D possibly corresponds to TRBD1 (5 bases). Trimming shortened V by 3 bases and J by 5 bases, and 10 bases separated the two germline ends. CDR1 and CDR2 (germline): GTSNPN, SVGIG (reference sequence). This CDR3 region has 12 residues. As DNA, the CDR3 is TGTGCCTGGAGGCGGGAGGGGACTGAAGCTTTCTTT. Protein product: CAWRREGTEAFF. The whole variable domain, filled in from reference TRBV30 and TRBJ1-1, reads SQTIHQWPATLVQPVGSPLSLECTVEGTSNPNLYWYRQAAGRGLQLLFYSVGIGQISSEVPQNLSASRPQDRQFILSSKKLLLSDSGFYLCAWRREGTEAFFGQGTRLTVV.

This clone was seen a handful of times. The CDR3 protein is CASSPGQGEYYGYTF. The CDR3, as DNA: TGTGCCAGCAGCCCCGGACAGGGGGAGTACTATGGCTACACCTTC. J is TRBJ1-2 and V is TRBV7-2; 10 bases align to TRBD1. The CDR3 runs 15 residues. Germline CDR1 is SGHTA and CDR2 is FQGNSA. Trimming cost V 5 bases and J 3 bases; bases outside gene matches: 6.

Comment on this clone: An end of the junction differs from the germline gene, which may be a read error. The chain uses TRBV10-1 and TRBJ1-1; D unresolved. Germline CDR1 WNHNN, CDR2 SYGVQD (reference sequence). This CDR3 has 14 amino acids. CDR3: CASSEYKRNLDEYF. The DNA of the CDR3 is TGCGCCAGCAGTGAGTATAAGAGGAACTTAGATGAGTACTTT.

V usage is TRBV9 and J usage is TRBJ2-1, with 8 nucleotides matching TRBD2. Trimming took 0 bases from V and 3 from J; bases not matched to a gene: 5. In germline, CDR1 is SGDLS, CDR2 YYNGEE. This CDR3 contains 16 residues. The CDR3 sequence: CASSVGELAVYNEQFF. The CDR3 coding sequence is TGTGCCAGCAGCGTAGGAGAACTAGCGGTCTACAATGAGCAGTTCTTC. Full variable domain (missing parts from reference TRBV9 and TRBJ2-1): DSGVTQTPKHLITATGQRVTLRCSPRSGDLSVYWYQQSLDQGLQFLIQYYNGEERAKGNILERFSAQQFPDLHSELNLSSLELGDSALYFCASSVGELAVYNEQFFGPGTRLTVL.

The rearrangement joins TRBV5-1 to TRBJ1-6, with D perhaps TRBD1 (6 bases). Per the germline V gene, CDR1 is SGHRS and CDR2 is YFSETQ. Between the trimmed V and J ends, which lost 5 bases and 8 bases, there was a span of 14 bases. This CDR3 region has 14 residues. Here the CDR3 DNA reads TGCGCCAGCAGTTCCCGGGACACTTATTCACCCCTCCACTTT. Translated: CASSSRDTYSPLHF.